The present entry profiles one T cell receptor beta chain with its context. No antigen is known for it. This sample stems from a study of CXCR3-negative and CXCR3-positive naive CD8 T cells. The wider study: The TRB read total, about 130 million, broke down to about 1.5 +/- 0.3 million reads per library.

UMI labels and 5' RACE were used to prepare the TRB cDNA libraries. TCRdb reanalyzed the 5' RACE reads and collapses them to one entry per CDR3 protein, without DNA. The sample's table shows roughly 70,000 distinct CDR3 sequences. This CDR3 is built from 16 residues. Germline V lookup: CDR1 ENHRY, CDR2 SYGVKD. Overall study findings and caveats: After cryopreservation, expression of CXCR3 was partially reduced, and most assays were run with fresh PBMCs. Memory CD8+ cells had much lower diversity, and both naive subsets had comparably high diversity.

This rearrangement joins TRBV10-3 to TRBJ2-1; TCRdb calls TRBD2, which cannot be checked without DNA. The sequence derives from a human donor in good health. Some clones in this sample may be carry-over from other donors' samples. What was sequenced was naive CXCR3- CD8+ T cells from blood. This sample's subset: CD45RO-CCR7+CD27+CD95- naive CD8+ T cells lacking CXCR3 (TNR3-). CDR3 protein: CAISESRGARRNEQFF.